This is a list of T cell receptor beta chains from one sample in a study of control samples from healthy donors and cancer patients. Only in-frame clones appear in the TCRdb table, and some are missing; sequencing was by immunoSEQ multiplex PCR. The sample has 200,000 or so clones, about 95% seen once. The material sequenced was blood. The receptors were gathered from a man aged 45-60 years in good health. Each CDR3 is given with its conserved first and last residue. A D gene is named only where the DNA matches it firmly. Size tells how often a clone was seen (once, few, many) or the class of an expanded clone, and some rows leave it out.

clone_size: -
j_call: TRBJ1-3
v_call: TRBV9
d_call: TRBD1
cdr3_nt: TGTGCCAGCAGCGTAATGACAGGGTCTGGAAACACCATATATTTT
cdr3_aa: CASSVMTGSGNTIYF

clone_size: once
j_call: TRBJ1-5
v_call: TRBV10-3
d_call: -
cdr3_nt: TGTGCCATCAGTGTACACCTAACAGGTCAGCCCCAGCATTTT
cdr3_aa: CAISVHLTGQPQHF

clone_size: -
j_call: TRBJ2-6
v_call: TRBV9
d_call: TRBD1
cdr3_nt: TGTGCCAGCAGCGTGACAGGGACAGGGAGTTCTGGGGCCAACGTCCTGACTTTC
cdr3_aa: CASSVTGTGSSGANVLTF

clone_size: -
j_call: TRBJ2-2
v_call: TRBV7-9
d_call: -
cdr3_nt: TGTGCCAGCAGCTTAGTACGGGGGATTAACACCGGGGAGCTGTTTTTT
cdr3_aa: CASSLVRGINTGELFF

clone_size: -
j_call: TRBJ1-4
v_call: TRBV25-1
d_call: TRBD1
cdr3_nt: TGTGCCAGCAGTGAAGGCCGACAGGGGGCAAGTGGACTGTTTTTT
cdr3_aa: CASSEGRQGASGLFF

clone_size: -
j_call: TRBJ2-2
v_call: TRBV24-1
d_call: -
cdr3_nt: TGTGCCACCAGTGATCCAGGGACCGGGGAGCTGTTTTTT
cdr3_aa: CATSDPGTGELFF

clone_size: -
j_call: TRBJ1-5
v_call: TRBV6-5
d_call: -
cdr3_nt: TGTGCCAGCAGTAGAGCCGGGACAATAAATCAGCCCCAGCATTTT
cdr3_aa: CASSRAGTINQPQHF

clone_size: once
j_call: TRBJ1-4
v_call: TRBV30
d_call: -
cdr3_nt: TGTGCCTGGAGCGCAAGGAATGAAAAACTGTTTTTT
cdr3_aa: CAWSARNEKLFF

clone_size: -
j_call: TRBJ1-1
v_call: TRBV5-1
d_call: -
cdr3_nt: TGCGCCAGCAGCTTGGCCGACGACACTGAAGCTTTCTTT
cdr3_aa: CASSLADDTEAFF

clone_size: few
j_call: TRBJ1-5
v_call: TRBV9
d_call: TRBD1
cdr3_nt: TGTGCCAGCAGCGCCTCGACAGGGGGCTATCAGCCCCAGCATTTT
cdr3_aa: CASSASTGGYQPQHF

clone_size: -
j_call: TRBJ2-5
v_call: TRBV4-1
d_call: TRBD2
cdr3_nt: TGCGCCAGCAGCCAAGTTTACGGGGGGGCTCGAGAGACCCAGTACTTC
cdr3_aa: CASSQVYGGARETQYF

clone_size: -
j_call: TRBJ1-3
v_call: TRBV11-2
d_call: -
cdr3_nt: TGTGCCAGCAGCGGAAGGGCCGAAGGAAACACCATATATTTT
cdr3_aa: CASSGRAEGNTIYF

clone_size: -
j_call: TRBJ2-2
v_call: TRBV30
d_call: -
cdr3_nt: TGTGCCTGGAGGGTCTTACCAACCGGGGAGCTGTTTTTT
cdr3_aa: CAWRVLPTGELFF

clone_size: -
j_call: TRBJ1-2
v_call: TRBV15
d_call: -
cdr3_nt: TGTGCCACCAGCGCCAGTGGGGCCGACTATGGCTACACCTTC
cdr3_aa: CATSASGADYGYTF

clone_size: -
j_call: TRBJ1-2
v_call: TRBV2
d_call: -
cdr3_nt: TGTGCCACTGAAAAGGCTGGCTACACCTTC
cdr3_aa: CATEKAGYTF

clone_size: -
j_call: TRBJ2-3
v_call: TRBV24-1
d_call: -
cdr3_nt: TGTGCCACCAGTGATTACGCTGCCACTTACACAGATACGCAGTATTTT
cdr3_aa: CATSDYAATYTDTQYF

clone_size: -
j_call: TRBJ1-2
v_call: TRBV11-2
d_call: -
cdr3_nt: TGTGCCAGCAGCTTTGAGGGCTATGGCTACACCTTC
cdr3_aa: CASSFEGYGYTF

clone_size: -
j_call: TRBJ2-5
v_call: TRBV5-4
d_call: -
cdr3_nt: TGTGCCAGCAGCTTGGTAGCGGAAAAAGAGACCCAGTACTTC
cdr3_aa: CASSLVAEKETQYF

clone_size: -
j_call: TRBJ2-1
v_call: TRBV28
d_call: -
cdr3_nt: TGTGCCAGCAGGTCCTCCGGGGCGGGGTACAATGAGCAGTTCTTC
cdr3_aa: CASRSSGAGYNEQFF

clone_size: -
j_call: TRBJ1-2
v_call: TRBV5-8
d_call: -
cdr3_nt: TGTGCCAGCGATCCGGGGGGCAACTATGGCTACACCTTC
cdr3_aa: CASDPGGNYGYTF

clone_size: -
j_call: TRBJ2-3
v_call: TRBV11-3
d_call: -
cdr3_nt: TGTGCCAGCAGCCCGGGGACGGATTCCCTTAATAAGCAGTATTTT
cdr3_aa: CASSPGTDSLNKQYF

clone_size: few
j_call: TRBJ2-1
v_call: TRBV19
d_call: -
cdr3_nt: TGTGCCAGTAGTATAGATCGGGCCATAAGGAACAATGAGCAGTTCTTC
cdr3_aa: CASSIDRAIRNNEQFF

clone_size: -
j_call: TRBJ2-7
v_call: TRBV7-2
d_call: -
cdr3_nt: TGTGCCAGCAGCTTAGATGCTGGCTACGAGCAGTACTTC
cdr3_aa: CASSLDAGYEQYF

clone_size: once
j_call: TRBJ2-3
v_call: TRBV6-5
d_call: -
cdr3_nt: TGTGCCAGCAGTCCCCTAGATACGCAGTATTTT
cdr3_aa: CASSPLDTQYF

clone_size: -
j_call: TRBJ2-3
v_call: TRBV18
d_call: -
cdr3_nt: TGTGCCAGCTCACCAACCAGTTACGATACGCAGTATTTT
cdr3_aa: CASSPTSYDTQYF

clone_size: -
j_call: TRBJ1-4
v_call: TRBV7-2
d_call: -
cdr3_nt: TGTGCCAGCAGCTTAGTGTCCGGGGGCGATGAAAAACTGTTTTTT
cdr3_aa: CASSLVSGGDEKLFF

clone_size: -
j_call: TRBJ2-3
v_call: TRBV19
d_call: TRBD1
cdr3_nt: TGTGCCAGTAGTACCCGGACAGGATCAGCAACAGATACGCAGTATTTT
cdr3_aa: CASSTRTGSATDTQYF

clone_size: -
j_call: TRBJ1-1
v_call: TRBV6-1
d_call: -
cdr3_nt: TGTGCCAGCAGTGAAGCGATCTACGGAAGAGACACTGAAGCTTTCTTT
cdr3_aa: CASSEAIYGRDTEAFF

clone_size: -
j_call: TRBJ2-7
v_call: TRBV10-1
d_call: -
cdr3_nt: TGCGCCAGCAGTGAGAGGGTCACCTACGAGCAGTACTTC
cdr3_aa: CASSERVTYEQYF

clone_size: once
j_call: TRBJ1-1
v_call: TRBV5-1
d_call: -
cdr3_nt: TGCGCCAGCAGCTTGGCAGCCTCGAACACTGAAGCTTTCTTT
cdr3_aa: CASSLAASNTEAFF

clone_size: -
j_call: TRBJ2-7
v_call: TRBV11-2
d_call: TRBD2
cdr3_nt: TGTGCCAGCAGCTTTGAGTCGGGACTAGCGGGGAACTACGAGCAGTACTTC
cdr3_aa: CASSFESGLAGNYEQYF

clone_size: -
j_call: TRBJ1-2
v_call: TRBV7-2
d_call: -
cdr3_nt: TGTGCCAGCAGCCCCCCTGGGACTGCCTATGGCTACACCTTC
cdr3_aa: CASSPPGTAYGYTF

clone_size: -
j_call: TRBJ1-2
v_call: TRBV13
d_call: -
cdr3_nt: TGTGCCAGCAGCCCCTGGGGGATTAACTATGGCTACACCTTC
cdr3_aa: CASSPWGINYGYTF

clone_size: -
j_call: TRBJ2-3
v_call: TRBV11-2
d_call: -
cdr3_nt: TGTGCCAGCAGCTGGGCAGATACGCAGTATTTT
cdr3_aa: CASSWADTQYF

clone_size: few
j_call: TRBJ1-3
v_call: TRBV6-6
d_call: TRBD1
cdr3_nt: TGTGCCAGCAGTCCCGGACAGGGCACTCTATCTGGAAACACCATATATTTT
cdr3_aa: CASSPGQGTLSGNTIYF

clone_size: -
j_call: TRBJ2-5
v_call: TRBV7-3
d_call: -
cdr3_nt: TGTGCCAGCAGCCAGGGGAGGGAAGAGACCCAGTACTTC
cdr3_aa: CASSQGREETQYF

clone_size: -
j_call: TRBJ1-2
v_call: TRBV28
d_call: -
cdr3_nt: TGTGCCAGCAGCCCCTCCGACAGGCTTTCGATAGGCTACACCTTC
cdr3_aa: CASSPSDRLSIGYTF

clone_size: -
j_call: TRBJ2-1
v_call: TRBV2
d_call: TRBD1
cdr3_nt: TGTGCCAGCAGCTTAGGGCGGGACAGGGTCATTGGAGAGCAGTTCTTC
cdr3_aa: CASSLGRDRVIGEQFF

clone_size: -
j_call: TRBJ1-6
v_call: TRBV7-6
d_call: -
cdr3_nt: TGTGCCAGCAGCCGAGCAAGGGGCGAGAATTCACCCCTCCACTTT
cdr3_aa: CASSRARGENSPLHF

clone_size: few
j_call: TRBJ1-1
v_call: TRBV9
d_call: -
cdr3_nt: TGTGCCAGCAGCCGGGACACCAAGAACACTGAAGCTTTCTTT
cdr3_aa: CASSRDTKNTEAFF

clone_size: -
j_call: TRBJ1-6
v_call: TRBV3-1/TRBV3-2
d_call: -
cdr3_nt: TGTGCCAGCAGCCCACGGACAGAGAGCTCCTATAATTCACCCCTCCACTTT
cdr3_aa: CASSPRTESSYNSPLHF

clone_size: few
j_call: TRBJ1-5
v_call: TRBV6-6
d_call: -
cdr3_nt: TGTGCCAGCAGTTACGAAAAGGACAGAGGGGATCAGCCCCAGCATTTT
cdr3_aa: CASSYEKDRGDQPQHF

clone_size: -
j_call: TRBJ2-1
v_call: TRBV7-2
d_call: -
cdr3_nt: TGTGCCAGCTCCCGGGTGGGGCGCTCCTACAATGAGCAGTTCTTC
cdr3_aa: CASSRVGRSYNEQFF

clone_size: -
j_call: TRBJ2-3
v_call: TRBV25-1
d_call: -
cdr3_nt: TGTGCCAGCAGTGAATATAGGTGGAGGGAAACAGATACGCAGTATTTT
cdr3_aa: CASSEYRWRETDTQYF

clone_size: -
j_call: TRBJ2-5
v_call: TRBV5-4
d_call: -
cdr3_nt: TGTGCCAGCAGCTTGGGGGGAGCCTCGCAAGAGACCCAGTACTTC
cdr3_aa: CASSLGGASQETQYF

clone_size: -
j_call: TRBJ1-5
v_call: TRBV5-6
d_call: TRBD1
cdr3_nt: TGTGCCAGCAGCCTAGGGACAGGGTATGATCAGCCCCAGCATTTT
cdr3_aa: CASSLGTGYDQPQHF

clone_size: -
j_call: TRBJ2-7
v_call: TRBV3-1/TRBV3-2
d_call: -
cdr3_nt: TGTGCCAGCAGCCAAGGACCGATTAATGACTACGAGCAGTACTTC
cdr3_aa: CASSQGPINDYEQYF

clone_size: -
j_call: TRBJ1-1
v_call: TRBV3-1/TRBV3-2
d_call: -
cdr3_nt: TGTGCCAGCAGCCAAGTAGGGGGAGTCACTGAAGCTTTCTTT
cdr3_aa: CASSQVGGVTEAFF

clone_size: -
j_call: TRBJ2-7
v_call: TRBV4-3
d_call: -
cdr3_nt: TGCGCCAGCAGCCAAGATATCAGACAGGAAACCTACGAGCAGTACTTC
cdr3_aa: CASSQDIRQETYEQYF

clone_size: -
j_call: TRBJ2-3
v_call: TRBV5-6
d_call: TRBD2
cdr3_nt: TGTGCCAGCAGCCAAAGCGGGGGGTCTACAGATACGCAGTATTTT
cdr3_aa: CASSQSGGSTDTQYF

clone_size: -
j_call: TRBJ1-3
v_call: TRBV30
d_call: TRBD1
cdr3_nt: TGTGCCTGGACAAGAAGGGGGCTTAGCTCTGGAAACACCATATATTTT
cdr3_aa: CAWTRRGLSSGNTIYF

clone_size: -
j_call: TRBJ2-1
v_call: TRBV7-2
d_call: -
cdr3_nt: TGTGCCAGCAGCTCAGGGTCCAGGTCCTACAATGAGCAGTTCTTC
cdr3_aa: CASSSGSRSYNEQFF

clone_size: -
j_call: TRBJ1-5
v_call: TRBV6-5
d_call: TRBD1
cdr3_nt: TGTGCCAGCAGTTCTAAGGACAGGGGCGCGGATCAGCCCCAGCATTTT
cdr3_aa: CASSSKDRGADQPQHF

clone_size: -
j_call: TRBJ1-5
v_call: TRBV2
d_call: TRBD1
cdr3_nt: TGTGCCATGGGACAGATTAATCAGCCCCAGCATTTT
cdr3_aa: CAMGQINQPQHF

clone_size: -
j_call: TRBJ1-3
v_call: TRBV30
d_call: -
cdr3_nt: TGTGCCTGGAGTGTAGAGGGCCGTTCGACAAGCGACACCATATATTTT
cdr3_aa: CAWSVEGRSTSDTIYF